Shown below are 23 T cell receptor beta chains from a single sample sequenced in a study of shared clonotypes between healthy human individuals. CD45RO negativity and positive selection for CCR7 defined naive CD8 cells, a population that excluded terminally differentiated effector memory CD45RA+ cells. Repertoires were generated with immunoSEQ multiplex PCR, while TCRdb's copy carries only in-frame clones and drops some. Altogether roughly 2,000,000 clones are present, over 85% being singletons, with the ten largest covering 1.2%. The sequenced sample was naive CD8+ T cells sorted from blood. These receptors were collected from a man between 18 and 35 years old in good health.

The CDR3 nucleotides are TGTGCCAGCTACGAGGGTTTTAACACTAGGTCAGCCTCTTTTGGGGCTTTCTTT. Translating gives CASYEGFNTRSASFGAFF. The gene calls are TRBV2 and TRBJ1-1; D ambiguous. CDR3 size: 18 residues. Germline assignment: CDR1 SNHLY and CDR2 FYNNEI. Trimming pared 8 bases from V and 11 bases from J, leaving 36 bases between.

This chain links TRBV7-9 with TRBJ2-1, with 9 bases that match TRBD2. Losses at the gene ends were 0 bases for V and 6 bases for J; bases not matched to a gene: 6. From germline, CDR1 is SEHNR and CDR2 FQNEAQ (reference sequence). CDR3 size: 16 residues. This chain's CDR3 is CASSLAGLAGSNEQFF. The CDR3 DNA reads as TGTGCCAGCAGCTTAGCTGGGCTAGCGGGGAGCAATGAGCAGTTCTTC. Full variable domain (rest looked up from reference TRBV7-9 and TRBJ2-1): DTGVSQNPRHKITKRGQNVTFRCDPISEHNRLYWYRQTLGQGPEFLTYFQNEAQLEKSRLLSDRFSAERPKGSFSTLEIQRTEQGDSAMYLCASSLAGLAGSNEQFFGPGTRLTVL.

The genes are TRBV5-1 and TRBJ1-2; 8 bases map to TRBD1. The CDR3 loop spans 15 amino acids. J lost 3 bases, V lost 4 bases, and 8 bases had no gene match. Germline V gene sequence: CDR1 SGHRS, CDR2 YFSETQ. For the CDR3, the DNA is TGCGCCAGCAGCCTGGGGGCAGGGGGCGACTATGGCTACACCTTC. This gives the protein CASSLGAGGDYGYTF. Based on the CDR3 plus reference TRBV5-1 and TRBJ1-2, the full variable domain is KAGVTQTPRYLIKTRGQQVTLSCSPISGHRSVSWYQQTPGQGLQFLFEYFSETQRNKGNFPGRFSGRQFSNSRSEMNVSTLELGDSALYLCASSLGAGGDYGYTFGSGTRLTVV.

The chain combines TRBV7-9 with TRBJ2-7; 8 nucleotides agree with TRBD1. V dropped 0 bases and J dropped 5; count of bases not matched to a gene: 9. The length of the CDR3 is 16 residues. The germline CDR1 and CDR2 sequences are SEHNR and FQNEAQ (reference sequence). This chain's CDR3 is CASSLAEDRVVDEQYF. In DNA form, the CDR3 reads TGTGCCAGCAGCTTAGCGGAGGACAGGGTTGTCGACGAGCAGTACTTC.

V is TRBV13 and J is TRBJ1-4; perhaps TRBD1 as D (6 bases). The V and J ends lost 0 bases and 5 bases respectively, with 10 bases between them. Looked up from germline, CDR1 is PRHDT and CDR2 is FYEKMQ (reference sequence). There are 15 residues in the CDR3. The CDR3 loop reads CASSLGRGPNEKLFF. The CDR3 DNA is TGTGCCAGCAGCTTAGGGCGGGGGCCGAATGAAAAACTGTTTTTT.

The chain uses TRBV10-3 and TRBJ2-2; 11 nucleotides match TRBD2. The CDR3 covers 16 residues. V shed 7 bases and J 6 bases; nucleotides not matched to a gene: 10. Germline V gives CDR1 ENHRY, CDR2 SYGVKD. CDR3 DNA: TGTGCCATCACTACTAGCGGGAGTAAGGGCGCCGGGGAGCTGTTTTTT. Translating gives CAITTSGSKGAGELFF.

The rearrangement links TRBV13 to TRBJ2-7; 10 nucleotides align to TRBD2. Germline values: CDR1 PRHDT, CDR2 FYEKMQ (reference sequence). This CDR3 region has 15 residues. The ends lost 5 bases at V and 3 bases at J; junction bases unmatched: 7. DNA of the CDR3: TGTGCCAGCAGCGCCGCGCTAGCGGGGGACTACGAGCAGTACTTC. Its translation: CASSAALAGDYEQYF.

This clone came up a few times. V usage is TRBV19 and J usage is TRBJ1-2, with D uncertain. The CDR3 totals 14 residues. Germline loops: CDR1 LNHDA, CDR2 SQIVND (reference sequence). The V end lost 7 bases, the J end lost 4 bases, and 16 bases lay between the germline ends. CDR3 region: CASTRDAPTYGYTF. CDR3 DNA: TGTGCCAGTACTCGAGACGCCCCGACCTATGGCTACACCTTC.

This clone was observed once. The chain links TRBV5-1 to TRBJ2-5, with D uncertain. CDR1 and CDR2 (germline): SGHRS, YFSETQ. V shed 6 bases and J shed 5 bases, with 11 bases lying between them. The CDR3 is made up of 12 amino acids. CDR3 amino acids: CASTAVGETQYF. CDR3 in DNA: TGCGCCAGCACAGCCGTGGGGGAGACCCAGTACTTC.

The chain couples TRBV5-6 to TRBJ1-1; D may be TRBD1 (5 bases). This CDR3 spans 12 amino acids. Between the trimmed V and J ends, which lost 4 bases and 4 bases, there was a span of 8 bases. Germline CDR1 SGHDT, CDR2 YYEEEE. The CDR3: CASSRGFTEAFF. CDR3 nucleotides: TGTGCCAGCAGCCGGGGGTTCACTGAAGCTTTCTTT.

The V call is TRBV5-4, the J call TRBJ2-5, with D perhaps TRBD1 or TRBD2 (6 bases each). The CDR3 spans 15 residues. CDR1 and CDR2 (germline): SGHNT, YYREEE (reference sequence). The V end was cut by 0 bases, the J end by 4 bases, with 13 bases between. This CDR3 is CASSLAPQGGETQYF. In DNA form, the CDR3 reads TGTGCCAGCAGCTTGGCACCACAGGGAGGAGAGACCCAGTACTTC.

This chain connects TRBV5-6 to TRBJ1-2, with 9 bases fitting TRBD1. The trim removed 4 bases at V and 1 base at J, leaving 8 bases unmatched. The CDR3 sequence is 16 residues long. In germline, CDR1 is SGHDT, CDR2 YYEEEE. The chain's CDR3 is CASSPEGQGYNYGYTF. CDR3 coding DNA: TGTGCCAGCAGCCCCGAGGGACAGGGTTATAACTATGGCTACACCTTC.

This chain connects TRBV9 to TRBJ1-1; a weak D match, TRBD1 (5 bases). The CDR3 loop spans 15 amino acids. V lost 2 bases and J 8 bases, leaving 19 bases between the germline ends. From germline, CDR1 is SGDLS and CDR2 YYNGEE. CDR3 protein: CASSVGPGQQWEAFF. The CDR3 DNA reads as TGTGCCAGCAGCGTGGGCCCTGGACAACAGTGGGAAGCTTTCTTT.

V gene TRBV30 combines with J gene TRBJ2-7; the D gene could be TRBD1 or TRBD2 (5 bases each). The CDR3 has 14 amino acids. Trimming shortened V by 1 base and J by 2 bases, and 12 bases separated the two germline ends. Germline CDR1 GTSNPN, CDR2 SVGIG (reference sequence). For the CDR3, the DNA is TGTGCCTGGAGTGCTCGGGACCTAGCCTACGAGCAGTACTTC. The encoded protein is CAWSARDLAYEQYF.

On this clone itself: Other DNA sequences of this sample code for an identical CDR3. The rearrangement uses TRBV5-5 and TRBJ2-7; D not certain. This CDR3 is 13 amino acids long. V dropped 0 bases and J dropped 3 bases, with 7 bases sitting between them. Germline V gene data show CDR1 as SGHKS and CDR2 as YYEKEE (reference sequence). CDR3: CASSLANSYEQYF. The CDR3 nucleotides are TGTGCCAGCAGCTTGGCGAACAGCTACGAGCAGTACTTC.

The chain uses TRBV5-6 and TRBJ2-5; D ambiguous. The CDR3 totals 14 residues. In germline, CDR1 is SGHDT, CDR2 YYEEEE. Trimming shortened V by 2 bases and J by 0 bases, and 8 bases separated the two germline ends. CDR3 sequence (DNA): TGTGCCAGCAGCTTTCAAGACAACCAAGAGACCCAGTACTTC. It specifies CASSFQDNQETQYF.

V and J are TRBV4-1 and TRBJ1-1; D unclear. The CDR3 length is 15 residues. Per germline, CDR1 MGHRA and CDR2 YSYEKL. With 3 bases removed from V and 2 bases from J, the gap between germline ends came to 13 bases. DNA of the CDR3: TGCGCCAGCAGCCAGGCAGGTACCGGAAACACTGAAGCTTTCTTT. Protein sequence: CASSQAGTGNTEAFF.

A note on this clone: In the same sample, other DNA sequences code for this CDR3. This chain joins TRBV9 and TRBJ2-1; 8 bases agree with TRBD1. The germline V gene encodes CDR1 SGDLS and CDR2 YYNGEE. The CDR3 is made up of 13 amino acids. J gave up 7 bases and V 0 bases, and 0 bases lay outside the gene matches. The CDR3 DNA reads TGTGCCAGCAGCGTAGACAGGGGGAATGAGCAGTTCTTC. Encoded protein: CASSVDRGNEQFF.

The J gene is TRBJ2-7, the V gene TRBV2; 9 bases line up with TRBD2. Germline V lookup: CDR1 SNHLY, CDR2 FYNNEI. The CDR3 totals 16 residues. The ends lost 3 bases at V and 5 bases at J; junction bases unmatched: 11. As DNA, the CDR3 is TGTGCCAGCAGTGACGCTCTAGCGGGACCTGTCGACGAGCAGTACTTC. Amino acid sequence: CASSDALAGPVDEQYF.

This chain links TRBV27 with TRBJ2-7; no firm D call. Looked up from germline, CDR1 is MNHEY and CDR2 is SMNVEV (reference sequence). Trimming pared 3 bases from V and 0 bases from J, leaving 9 bases between. The CDR3 consists of 14 residues. The CDR3 DNA sequence: TGTGCCAGCAGTTTTGGGATAAGCTCCTACGAGCAGTACTTC. Translated, it gives CASSFGISSYEQYF.

The chain employs TRBV21-1 and TRBJ2-4; the table's D call of TRBD1 was not tested on the DNA. TRBV21-1 is labeled a pseudogene. CDR3 size: 13 residues. The CDR3 DNA follows: TGTGCCAGCAGCATGACAGGGGAGAACATTCAGTACTTC. Encoded protein: CASSMTGENIQYF.

To note about this clone: This sample includes further DNA sequences coding for the same CDR3. The V gene is TRBV5-1, the J gene TRBJ2-7; D not resolved. The V gene's germline CDR1 is SGHRS and CDR2 YFSETQ. The CDR3 sequence is 12 residues long. V was pared by 2 bases and J by 3 bases, with 6 bases between. CDR3 DNA sequence: TGCGCCAGCAGCTTTGGCGGCTACGAGCAGTACTTC. This encodes CASSFGGYEQYF. The whole variable domain, remainder taken from reference TRBV5-1 and TRBJ2-7, is KAGVTQTPRYLIKTRGQQVTLSCSPISGHRSVSWYQQTPGQGLQFLFEYFSETQRNKGNFPGRFSGRQFSNSRSEMNVSTLELGDSALYLCASSFGGYEQYFGPGTRLTVT.

The rearrangement joins TRBV7-9 to TRBJ2-5, with D maybe TRBD1 (6 bases). CDR1 SEHNR and CDR2 FQNEAQ come from the germline V gene (reference sequence). Trimming removed 5 bases at V and 5 bases at J, with 18 bases between. The CDR3 length is 15 residues. This CDR3 reads CASSHTGSGGETQYF. CDR3 coding DNA: TGTGCCAGCAGCCATACAGGGTCAGGCGGGGAGACCCAGTACTTC. Looking up the rest from reference TRBV7-9 and TRBJ2-5 gives the full variable domain: DTGVSQNPRHKITKRGQNVTFRCDPISEHNRLYWYRQTLGQGPEFLTYFQNEAQLEKSRLLSDRFSAERPKGSFSTLEIQRTEQGDSAMYLCASSHTGSGGETQYFGPGTRLLVL.